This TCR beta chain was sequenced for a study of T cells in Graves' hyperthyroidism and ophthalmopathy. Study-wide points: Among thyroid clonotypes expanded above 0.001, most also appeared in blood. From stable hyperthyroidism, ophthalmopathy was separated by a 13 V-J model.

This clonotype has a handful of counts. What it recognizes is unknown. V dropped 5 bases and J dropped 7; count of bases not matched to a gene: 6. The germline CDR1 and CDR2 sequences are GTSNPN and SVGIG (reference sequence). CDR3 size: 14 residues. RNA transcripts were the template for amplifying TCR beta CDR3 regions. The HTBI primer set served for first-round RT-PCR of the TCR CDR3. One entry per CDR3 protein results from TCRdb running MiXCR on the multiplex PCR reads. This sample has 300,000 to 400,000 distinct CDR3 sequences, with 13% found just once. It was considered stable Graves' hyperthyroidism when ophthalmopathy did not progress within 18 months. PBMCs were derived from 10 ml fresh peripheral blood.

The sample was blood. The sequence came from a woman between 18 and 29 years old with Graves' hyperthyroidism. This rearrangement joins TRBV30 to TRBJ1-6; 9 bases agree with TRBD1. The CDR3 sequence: CAWRLGTGNSPLHF. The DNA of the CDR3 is TGTGCCTGGCGACTAGGGACAGGGAATTCACCCCTCCACTTT.